This TCR beta chain stems from a study of blood T cell repertoires in COVID-19. In the original analysis: Reference gene primers were amplified, and this amplification served to estimate nucleated cell counts. Sequencing was performed with immunoSEQ multiplex PCR; in TCRdb, only in-frame clones are kept and a portion is missing. The D gene and trimming were derived from the DNA, and the V and J assignments and clone size from that table. The data show some 120,000 clones, roughly 83% seen once. The J segment lost 10 bases and the V segment lost 4 bases, leaving 9 bases of the junction unmatched. Germline CDR1 SNHLY, CDR2 FYNNEI. The CDR3 is 14 amino acids.

The J gene is TRBJ1-4, the V gene TRBV2, with TRBD1 matching over 7 bases. This receptor was taken from a man aged 40-49 years with active or convalescent COVID-19. The sample comprised peripheral blood. CDR3 residues: CASSALTGDGKLFF. The CDR3 bases are TGTGCCAGCAGTGCGCTTACAGGGGACGGAAAACTGTTTTTT.